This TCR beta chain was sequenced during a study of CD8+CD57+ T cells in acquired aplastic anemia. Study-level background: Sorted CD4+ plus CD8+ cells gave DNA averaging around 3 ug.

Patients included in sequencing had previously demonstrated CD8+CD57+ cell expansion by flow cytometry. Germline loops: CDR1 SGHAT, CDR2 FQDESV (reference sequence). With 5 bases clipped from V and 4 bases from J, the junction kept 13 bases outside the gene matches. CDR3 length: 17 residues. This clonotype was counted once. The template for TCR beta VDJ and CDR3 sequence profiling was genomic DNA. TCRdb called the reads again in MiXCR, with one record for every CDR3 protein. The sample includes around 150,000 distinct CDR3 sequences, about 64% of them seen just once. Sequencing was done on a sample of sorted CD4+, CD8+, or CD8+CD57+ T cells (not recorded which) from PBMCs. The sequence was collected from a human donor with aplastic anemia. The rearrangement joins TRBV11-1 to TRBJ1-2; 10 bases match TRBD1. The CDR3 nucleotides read TGTGCCAGCAGCGCGGACAGGGGGACGGTAAAGCTCTATGGCTACACCTTC. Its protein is CASSADRGTVKLYGYTF. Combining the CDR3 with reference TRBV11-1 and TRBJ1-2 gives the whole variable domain EAEVAQSPRYKITEKSQAVAFWCDPISGHATLYWYRQILGQGPELLVQFQDESVVDDSQLPKDRFSAERLKGVDSTLKIQPAELGDSAMYLCASSADRGTVKLYGYTFGSGTRLTVV.